The 23 T cell receptor beta chains in this list originate from one sample, sequenced in a study of spatial heterogeneity in lung cancer. TCRdb reprocessed the 5' RACE reads via MiXCR and lists one record per CDR3 protein. The sample holds some 630 distinct CDR3 sequences, 27% seen once. Time point defined: sample taken at primary tumor resection. Sequencing was performed on whole RNA extracted from tumor and nontumor lung tissue, or from frozen PBMC, and the material was left unsorted. This specimen consisted of PBMCs, obtained at surgery. Receptors were obtained from a male donor with early-stage non-small cell lung cancer.

This clonotype is labeled as large. A library made for alpha chains picked up this beta chain off target, so its size means little. The chain has TRBV20-1 and TRBJ2-1; 7 bases match TRBD1. This CDR3 region has 14 residues. The V segment lost 2 bases and the J segment 5 bases; nucleotides outside the gene matches: 6. CDR1 DFQATT and CDR2 SNEGSKA come from the germline V gene (reference sequence). The CDR3 DNA reads as TGCAGTGCTAGAACTAACAGGGGCAACAATGAGCAGTTCTTC. As protein: CSARTNRGNNEQFF.

This clonotype is labeled as large. A library made for alpha chains picked up this beta chain off target, so its size means little. The chain employs TRBV7-9 and TRBJ2-2, with 9 bases lining up with TRBD1. Germline lookup yields CDR1 SEHNR and CDR2 FQNEAQ (reference sequence). With V trimmed by 2 bases and J by 2 bases, 3 bases remained unmatched. The CDR3 spans 16 residues. The CDR3, as DNA: TGTGCCAGCAGCTTACGACAGGGGGTTAACACCGGGGAGCTGTTTTTT. It translates to CASSLRQGVNTGELFF.

This clonotype was seen only a few times. This beta chain is a stray sequence in a library constructed for alpha chains; its clone size is not meaningful. The chain uses TRBV10-3 and TRBJ2-7, with D tentatively TRBD1 (7 bases). The CDR3 has 13 amino acids. Germline V gene data show CDR1 as ENHRY and CDR2 as SYGVKD. Trimming took off 7 bases at V and 6 bases at J, with 16 bases between the two ends. The CDR3 nucleotides read TGTGCCATCACCGGGACGCAGGGGGGCGAGCAGTACTTC. Amino acid sequence: CAITGTQGGEQYF.

Note on this clonotype: This beta chain is an off-target read within a library intended for alpha chains, so its frequency means little. The chain is built from TRBV28 and TRBJ2-7, with TRBD2 matching 11 bases. CDR1 and CDR2 (germline): MDHEN, SYDVKM. The V and J ends lost 6 bases and 0 bases, in that order; junction bases with no gene match: 4. This CDR3 is built from 15 residues. The CDR3 bases are TGTGCCAGCAGCAGACTAGCGGGGAGCTCCTACGAGCAGTACTTC. Amino acid sequence: CASSRLAGSSYEQYF.

A remark on this clonotype: The library was built for alpha chains, so this beta chain is an off-target read and its size means little. V and J are TRBV5-1 and TRBJ2-7, with 7 bases matching TRBD2. Germline V gene data show CDR1 as SGHRS and CDR2 as YFSETQ. CDR3 length equals 15 residues. J gave up 0 bases and V 3 bases, and 6 bases lay outside the gene matches. CDR3 protein: CASSSSGASSYEQYF. As DNA, the CDR3 is TGCGCCAGCAGCTCAAGCGGGGCGTCCTCCTACGAGCAGTACTTC.

Concerning this clonotype itself: Because the library targeted alpha chains, this beta chain is an off-target read whose size means little. The chain recombines TRBV7-3 with TRBJ1-2; unclear D gene. Trimming stripped 5 bases from V and 8 bases from J, with 18 bases between. The CDR3 spans 14 residues. Germline V gives CDR1 SGHTA, CDR2 FQGTGA. In nucleotides, the CDR3 is TGTGCCAGCAGCCCCCGCGGCAAACAAGACGGCTACACCTTC. It yields the protein CASSPRGKQDGYTF.

This clonotype ranks as large. Since the library was made to target alpha chains, this beta chain is a stray read and its abundance is not meaningful. CDR3 residues: CASTYSRYNEQFF. The CDR3 DNA follows: TGTGCCAGTACCTATTCCAGGTACAATGAGCAGTTCTTC. The chain recombines TRBV19 with TRBJ2-1; D is unclear. V dropped 7 bases and J dropped 4 bases, with 11 bases sitting between them. Germline V gene sequence: CDR1 LNHDA, CDR2 SQIVND (reference sequence). The CDR3 extends over 13 amino acids.

Turning to this clonotype: This beta chain slipped into a library made for alpha chains as a stray read, so its size is not meaningful. The rearrangement joins TRBV19 to TRBJ2-1, with D maybe TRBD1 (5 bases). The germline gives CDR1 LNHDA, CDR2 SQIVND (reference sequence). V lost 1 base, J lost 11 bases, and 6 bases lay in between. The CDR3 has 11 amino acids. CDR3 coding DNA: TGTGCCAGTAGTATAGGGACAAAGCAGTTCTTC. This gives the protein CASSIGTKQFF. Supplemented by reference TRBV19 and TRBJ2-1, the full variable domain reads DGGITQSPKYLFRKEGQNVTLSCEQNLNHDAMYWYRQDPGQGLRLIYYSQIVNDFQKGDIAEGYSVSREKKESFPLTVTSAQKNPTAFYLCASSIGTKQFFGPGTRLTVL.

This clonotype has more than one count but fewer than ten. This beta chain slipped into a library made for alpha chains as a stray read, so its size is not meaningful. The gene calls are TRBV7-8 and TRBJ2-7; 7 bases map to TRBD1. This CDR3 is 14 amino acids long. Germline V CDR1 and CDR2: SGHVS, FQNEAQ. V lost 0 bases to trimming and J lost 6 bases; unmatched junction nucleotides: 5. As DNA, the CDR3 is TGTGCCAGCAGCTTAGCAGAGGGGGCTTTCGAGCAGTACTTC. It codes for CASSLAEGAFEQYF.

Within the sample, this clonotype is large. A library made for alpha chains picked up this beta chain off target, so its size means little. V is TRBV3-1 and J is TRBJ2-7; D is perhaps TRBD2 (5 bases). Trimming took 3 bases from V and 6 from J, leaving 9 bases between them. The length of the CDR3 is 12 residues. Germline V gene sequence: CDR1 LGHDT, CDR2 YNNKEL (reference sequence). The CDR3 loop is CASSQLAAEQYF. In nucleotides, the CDR3 is TGTGCCAGCAGCCAGCTAGCTGCCGAGCAGTACTTC.

Concerning this clonotype itself: One end of the junction does not line up with germline, which may come from a read error. Since the library was made to target alpha chains, this beta chain is a stray read and its abundance is not meaningful. CDR3 region: CASSETSGVKVHF. The CDR3 DNA reads as TGTGCCAGCAGTGAGACTAGCGGAGTCAAAGTGCACTTC. The chain joins TRBV28 to TRBJ2-7; 9 nucleotides match TRBD2. This CDR3 comprises 13 residues. Germline V CDR1 and CDR2: MDHEN, SYDVKM.

This clonotype has a handful of counts. This beta chain was picked up by a library intended for alpha chains and is off target, so its count carries little meaning. J is TRBJ1-1 and V is TRBV7-9, with TRBD1 as a possible D gene (5 bases). Trimming took 2 bases from V and 7 from J, leaving 11 bases between them. The CDR3 is 13 amino acids. Germline CDR1 is SEHNR and CDR2 is FQNEAQ (reference sequence). The CDR3 sequence is CASSLRRGGEAFF. As DNA, the CDR3 is TGTGCCAGCAGCTTAAGAAGGGGTGGTGAAGCTTTCTTT.

This clonotype was detected once. For a library built for alpha chains, this beta chain is a stray read; little rests on its size. CDR3 in amino acids: CASSEVEITGELFF. CDR3 in DNA: TGTGCCAGCAGTGAGGTTGAGATCACCGGGGAGCTGTTTTTT. V gene TRBV2 combines with J gene TRBJ2-2, with D unclear. Germline-derived CDR1 and CDR2 are SNHLY and FYNNEI. The CDR3 loop spans 14 amino acids. Trimming pared 3 bases from V and 4 bases from J, leaving 9 bases between.

Notes on this clonotype: The library was built for alpha chains, so this beta chain is an off-target read and its size means little. V gene TRBV18 combines with J gene TRBJ2-3; a weak D match, TRBD1 (6 bases). The germline V and J ends were trimmed by 2 bases and 4 bases, with 10 bases remaining between them. The CDR3 has 14 residues. The germline CDR1 and CDR2 sequences are KGHSH and LQKENI. The CDR3 loop is CASSPFRGPDTQYF. In DNA form, the CDR3 reads TGTGCCAGCTCACCATTCAGGGGCCCAGATACGCAGTATTTT. Full variable domain (missing parts from reference TRBV18 and TRBJ2-3): NAGVMQNPRHLVRRRGQEARLRCSPMKGHSHVYWYRQLPEEGLKFMVYLQKENIIDESGMPKERFSAEFPKEGPSILRIQQVVRGDSAAYFCASSPFRGPDTQYFGPGTRLTVL.

In its sample, this clonotype is large. Little can be read into the size of this beta chain, an off-target read in a library designed for alpha chains. The J gene is TRBJ2-4, the V gene TRBV7-3; D might be TRBD1 (5 bases). The V gene's germline CDR1 is SGHTA and CDR2 FQGTGA. Trimming shortened V by 1 base and J by 7 bases, and 8 bases separated the two germline ends. This CDR3 has 13 residues. This CDR3 reads CASSLIGANIQYF. CDR3 sequence (DNA): TGTGCCAGCAGCTTAATAGGGGCCAACATTCAGTACTTC.

A note on this clonotype: Being off target in a library aimed at alpha chains, this beta chain has a size of little meaning. The chain couples TRBV7-6 to TRBJ1-2, with a possible D match to TRBD1 (5 bases). The V and J ends lost 3 bases and 5 bases respectively, with 10 bases between them. In germline, CDR1 is SGHVS, CDR2 FNYEAQ. The CDR3 covers 13 residues. CDR3 DNA: TGTGCCAGCAGCTTCGCAGGGTTTTATGGCTACACCTTC. This encodes CASSFAGFYGYTF. Drawing the rest from reference TRBV7-6 and TRBJ1-2, the complete variable domain is GAGVSQSPRYKVTKRGQDVALRCDPISGHVSLYWYRQALGQGPEFLTYFNYEAQQDKSGLPNDRFSAERPEGSISTLTIQRTEQRDSAMYRCASSFAGFYGYTFGSGTRLTVV.

In the case of this clonotype: Within a library made for alpha chains, this beta chain is off target, and its count is uninformative. The rearrangement uses TRBV13 and TRBJ2-5; D remains ambiguous. The CDR3 is made up of 14 amino acids. Germline loops: CDR1 PRHDT, CDR2 FYEKMQ (reference sequence). Trimming removed 1 base at V and 1 base at J, with 7 bases between. The CDR3 protein is CASSLEGSQETQYF. As DNA, the CDR3 is TGTGCCAGCAGCTTAGAAGGCAGCCAAGAGACCCAGTACTTC.

By share, this clonotype counts as large. With the library built for alpha chains, this beta chain is off target and its frequency is not meaningful. This chain joins TRBV30 and TRBJ2-7; D might be TRBD1 (5 bases). CDR1 and CDR2 from the germline V gene are GTSNPN and SVGIG (reference sequence). This CDR3 has 11 amino acids. Trimming shortened V by 2 bases and J by 6 bases, and 8 bases separated the two germline ends. For the CDR3, the DNA is TGTGCCTGGAGTTGGGGCGGCGAGCAGTACTTC. Its translation is CAWSWGGEQYF.

This clonotype was detected only a few times. This beta chain was picked up by a library intended for alpha chains and is off target, so its count carries little meaning. This chain connects TRBV20-1 to TRBJ2-7, with unresolved D. The CDR3 spans 14 residues. V was clipped by 3 bases and J by 4 bases, with 16 bases between them. The germline gives CDR1 DFQATT, CDR2 SNEGSKA (reference sequence). CDR3 region: CSASIRAGHYEQYF. The CDR3, as DNA: TGCAGTGCTAGTATCCGTGCAGGCCATTACGAGCAGTACTTC.

This clonotype is large in the sample. Little can be read into the size of this beta chain, an off-target read in a library designed for alpha chains. The rearrangement links TRBV6-2 or TRBV6-3 to TRBJ2-7; D not certain. The CDR3 has 11 amino acids. Trimming cost V 10 bases and J 2 bases, with 9 bases left between them. Germline assignment: CDR1 MNHEY and CDR2 SVGEGT. The CDR3 protein is CATTDAYEQYF. DNA of the CDR3: TGTGCCACCACGGACGCCTACGAGCAGTACTTC.

This clonotype rates as hyperexpanded. Little can be read into the size of this beta chain, an off-target read in a library designed for alpha chains. This chain uses TRBV7-2 with TRBJ2-1, with 8 bases that match TRBD2. This CDR3 comprises 13 residues. J gave up 7 bases and V 4 bases, and 3 bases lay outside the gene matches. CDR1 is SGHTA, CDR2 FQGNSA, per germline. The CDR3 nucleotides read TGTGCCAGCAGCTACTCGGGGGGGAATGAGCAGTTCTTC. Translating it yields CASSYSGGNEQFF.

As concerns this clonotype: Found in a library prepared for alpha chains, this beta chain is an off-target read, and its abundance has little meaning. V is TRBV6-1 and J is TRBJ2-1; 10 nucleotides match TRBD2. V trimming: 8 bases; J trimming: 6 bases; junction bases outside the gene matches: 7. The CDR3 totals 14 residues. The germline gives CDR1 MNHNS, CDR2 SASEGT. The CDR3 is CASEASGSRNEQFF. For the CDR3, the DNA is TGTGCCAGCGAGGCTAGCGGGAGCCGCAATGAGCAGTTCTTC.

This clonotype qualifies as large. The library was designed around alpha chains, so this beta chain is a stray read whose abundance carries little weight. The gene calls are TRBV6-1 and TRBJ1-5, with 9 bases aligning to TRBD1. Trimming took 6 bases from V and 2 from J; bases not matched to a gene: 2. The CDR3 runs 14 residues. Germline values: CDR1 MNHNS, CDR2 SASEGT. The CDR3, as DNA: TGTGCCAGCAGCCGGGACAGGGGCAATCAGCCCCAGCATTTT. It specifies CASSRDRGNQPQHF.